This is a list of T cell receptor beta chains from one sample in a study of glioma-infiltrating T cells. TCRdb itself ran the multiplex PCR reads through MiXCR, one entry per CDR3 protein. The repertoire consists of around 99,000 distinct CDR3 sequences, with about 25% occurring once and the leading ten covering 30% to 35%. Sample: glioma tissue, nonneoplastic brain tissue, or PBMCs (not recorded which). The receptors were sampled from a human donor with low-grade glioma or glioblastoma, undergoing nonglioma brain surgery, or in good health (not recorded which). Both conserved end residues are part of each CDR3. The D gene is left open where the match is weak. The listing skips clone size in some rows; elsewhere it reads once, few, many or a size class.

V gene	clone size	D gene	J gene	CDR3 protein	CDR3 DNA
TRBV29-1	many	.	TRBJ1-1	CSVEGAAGTEAFF	TGCAGCGTTGAAGGAGCGGCAGGCACTGAAGCTTTCTTT
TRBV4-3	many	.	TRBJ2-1	CASSQDRQRVNEQFF	TGCGCCAGCAGCCAAGATAGACAGCGGGTCAATGAGCAGTTCTTC
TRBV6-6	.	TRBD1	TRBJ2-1	CAGSCSGGNEQFF	TGTGCCGGCAGTTGCTCAGGGGGAAATGAGCAGTTCTTC
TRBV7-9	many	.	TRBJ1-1	CASSFADVAFF	TGTGCCAGCAGCTTCGCGGACGTCGCTTTCTTT
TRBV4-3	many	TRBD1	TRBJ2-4	CASSQELDRAVYIQYF	TGCGCCAGCAGCCAAGAATTGGACAGGGCTGTATACATTCAGTACTTC
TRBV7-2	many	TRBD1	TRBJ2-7	CASSQGAGEQYF	TGTGCCAGCAGTCAGGGGGCTGGTGAGCAGTACTTC
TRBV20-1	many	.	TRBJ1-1	CSARDLGPGAFF	TGCAGTGCTAGAGATTTGGGGCCAGGAGCTTTCTTT
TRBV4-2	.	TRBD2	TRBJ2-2	CASRLSPLLAGGPGELFF	TGTGCCAGCAGACTAAGCCCACTACTAGCGGGAGGACCCGGGGAGCTGTTTTTT
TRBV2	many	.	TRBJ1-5	CASSGRAGQPQHF	TGTGCCAGCAGTGGCAGGGCGGGTCAGCCCCAGCATTTT
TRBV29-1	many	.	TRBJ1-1	CSVERTMNTEAFF	TGCAGCGTTGAACGGACCATGAACACTGAAGCTTTCTTT
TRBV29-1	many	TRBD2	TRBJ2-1	CSVPLAGAYNEQFF	TGCAGCGTGCCCCTAGCGGGAGCTTACAATGAGCAGTTCTTC
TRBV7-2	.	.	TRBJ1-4	CPSSPRDVGNEKLFF	TGTCCCAGCAGCCCCCGGGACGTCGGTAATGAGAAACTGTTTTTT